This is a list of T cell receptor beta chains from one sample in a study of T-cell memory formation after mild COVID-19. TCRdb reprocessed the 5' RACE reads via MiXCR and lists one record per CDR3 protein. Of 150,000 to 200,000 distinct CDR3 sequences listed, around 15% are singletons. What was sequenced was PBMCs or a T cell subset sorted from them (not recorded which). The receptors come from an adult woman who had mild COVID-19 (a few samples of this study predate the infection). Cell type and time point are not known. The CDR3 runs from the conserved cysteine through the conserved F or W. A D gene is named only where the DNA matches it firmly. Only some rows state a clone size, as once, few, many or a class for expanded clones.

TRBJ2-5	TRBV20-1	NA	many	TGCAGTGCTAGAGATAGGGTATTGGGGCAAGAGACCCAGTACTTC	CSARDRVLGQETQYF
TRBJ2-3	TRBV7-2	NA	few	TGTGCCAGCAGCTCGCCCCGGGACGCCCTTGGGGCAGATACGCAGTATTTT	CASSSPRDALGADTQYF
TRBJ2-7	TRBV4-3	NA	NA	TGCGCCAGCAGCCAAGATCGGGCTAGCGAGAGCTACGAGCAGTACTTC	CASSQDRASESYEQYF
TRBJ2-1	TRBV12-3/TRBV12-4	NA	many	TGTGCCAGCAGCCCATCCGATGAGCAGTTCTTC	CASSPSDEQFF
TRBJ1-6	TRBV5-1	NA	few	TGCGCCAGCAGCTTGGAAGCACTAAGCTCCTATAATTCACCCCTCCACTTT	CASSLEALSSYNSPLHF
TRBJ2-3	TRBV5-6	TRBD2	NA	TGTGCCAGCAGCTTGGGGCCCACGACGACTAGCGGCAGCACAGATACGCAGTATTTT	CASSLGPTTTSGSTDTQYF
TRBJ2-5	TRBV5-1	TRBD1	many	TGCGCCAGCAGCGTGGACAGGGGGCTCGGAGAGACCCAGTACTTC	CASSVDRGLGETQYF
TRBJ2-5	TRBV6-6	NA	NA	TGTGCCAGCAGTTACTATAGGGGGGGAGAGACCCAGTACTTC	CASSYYRGGETQYF
TRBJ2-7	TRBV7-8	NA	few	TGTGCCAGCAGCCGACAATTGTTCTACGAGCAGTACTTC	CASSRQLFYEQYF
TRBJ1-1	TRBV29-1	NA	NA	TGCAGCGTTAAAGGGACGGACACTGAAGCTTTCTTT	CSVKGTDTEAFF
TRBJ2-7	TRBV4-2	NA	many	TGTGCCAGCAGCCAAGATTCGGCAGGGACCTACGAGCAGTACTTC	CASSQDSAGTYEQYF
TRBJ2-1	TRBV27	NA	NA	TGTGCCAGCAGTCAACTAGCCCACAATGAGCAGTTCTTC	CASSQLAHNEQFF
TRBJ1-1	TRBV5-1	TRBD1	few	TGCGCCAGCAGCTGGGGGACAGGGGGCAGGACTGAAGCTTTCTTT	CASSWGTGGRTEAFF
TRBJ2-2	TRBV11-2	TRBD2	many	TGTGCCAGCTCCCACAGAGCGGGGGGGCGTCCCGGGGAGCTGTTTTTT	CASSHRAGGRPGELFF
TRBJ2-7	TRBV7-9	NA	NA	TGTGCCAGCAGCCTTACTGTTCGGCCAGGGTTGCACGAGCAGTACTTC	CASSLTVRPGLHEQYF
TRBJ1-1	TRBV3-1	NA	NA	TGTGCCAGCAGCTTCGCGGGGGCGCGCACTGAAGCTTTCTTT	CASSFAGARTEAFF
TRBJ2-2	TRBV18	TRBD1	few	TGTGCCAGCTCGCCGGGACAGGGGAGGACCGGGGAGCTGTTTTTT	CASSPGQGRTGELFF
TRBJ2-3	TRBV5-1	NA	many	TGCGCCAGCAGCCCCCGGGACTTCAACACAGATACGCAGTATTTT	CASSPRDFNTDTQYF
TRBJ2-6	TRBV5-8	TRBD1	few	TGTGCCAGCAGTTTGGACAGGGAGACCTGGTCTGGGGCCAACGTCCTGACTTTC	CASSLDRETWSGANVLTF
TRBJ1-5	TRBV11-2	NA	NA	TGTGCCAGCAGCTTCGGGGGTAATCAGCCCCAGCATTTT	CASSFGGNQPQHF
TRBJ1-4	TRBV6-6	NA	NA	TGTGCCGTTCACATGGACAATGAAAAACTGTTTTTT	CAVHMDNEKLFF
TRBJ1-2	TRBV20-1	NA	NA	TGCAGTGCTAGCCCCAGGGATCCCTATGGCTACACCTTC	CSASPRDPYGYTF
TRBJ2-3	TRBV4-1	TRBD2	NA	TGCGCCAGCAGCCAAGATCGGATGGGGGGGAGGGGCACAGATACGCAGTATTTT	CASSQDRMGGRGTDTQYF
TRBJ2-1	TRBV7-6	TRBD2	few	TGTGCCAGCAGCTTAGCATGGGGTAGCGGGACCTACAATGAGCAGTTCTTC	CASSLAWGSGTYNEQFF
TRBJ2-3	TRBV6-1	NA	NA	TGTGCCAGCAGGAGGACAGATACGCAGTATTTT	CASRRTDTQYF
TRBJ1-2	TRBV12-3/TRBV12-4	TRBD1	NA	TGTGCCAGCAGTAGGGACAGACTCACCAATGGCTACACCTTC	CASSRDRLTNGYTF
TRBJ2-3	TRBV6-5	NA	NA	TGTGCCAGCAGTAAACGCGACGGAAACACAGATACGCAGTATTTT	CASSKRDGNTDTQYF
TRBJ2-3	TRBV5-1	NA	NA	TGCGCCAGCAGGGTTGACTTCACAGATACGCAGTATTTT	CASRVDFTDTQYF
TRBJ1-5	TRBV7-9	TRBD1	few	TGTGCCAGCAGCCGCGCGGGACAGGGTAATCAGCCCCAGCATTTT	CASSRAGQGNQPQHF
TRBJ2-5	TRBV6-5	TRBD2	NA	TGTGCCAGCACGGGGGGGGCGGTTCAGACCCAGTACTTC	CASTGGAVQTQYF
TRBJ2-7	TRBV18	TRBD2	few	TGTGCCAGCTCACCCGGGGGGAGCAGCATAGACGAGCAGTACTTC	CASSPGGSSIDEQYF
TRBJ2-1	TRBV29-1	NA	once	TGCAGCGTTGAAGGTATAGTATCCTACAATGAGCAGTTCTTC	CSVEGIVSYNEQFF
TRBJ1-2	TRBV5-1	NA	many	TGCGCCAGCAGCTTGGACAGGTCCCGCTACACCTTC	CASSLDRSRYTF
TRBJ2-1	TRBV5-1	NA	few	TGCGCCAGCAGCTTGAATGGGGTGGCGAATGAGCAGTTCTTC	CASSLNGVANEQFF
TRBJ2-1	TRBV2	NA	few	TGTGCCAGCGGAACCCAGGGGACTGAGCAGTTCTTC	CASGTQGTEQFF
TRBJ2-7	TRBV24-1	NA	NA	TGTGCCACCAGTGATTCCCGGGACGCCTACGAGCAGTACTTC	CATSDSRDAYEQYF
TRBJ2-5	TRBV20-1	NA	NA	TGCAGTGCTAGAGAGACCTTTTGGGCCCAAGAGACCCAGTACTTC	CSARETFWAQETQYF
TRBJ2-3	TRBV3-1	TRBD1	few	TGTGCCAGCAGCCATCGGACCAGGGGGGATACGCAGTATTTT	CASSHRTRGDTQYF
TRBJ2-3	TRBV19	NA	few	TGTGCCAGTTCAATCGGCGATACGCAGTATTTT	CASSIGDTQYF
TRBJ2-7	TRBV29-1	TRBD1	NA	TGCAGCGTGTACCATCCGGGACAGGGGGAATCCTACGAGCAGTACTTC	CSVYHPGQGESYEQYF
TRBJ2-5	TRBV5-1	TRBD2	NA	TGCGCCAGCAGCTCCCAACTAGCGGGGAAGGAGACCCAGTACTTC	CASSSQLAGKETQYF
TRBJ1-4	TRBV7-8	NA	NA	TGTGCCAGCAGCTTTAACCTCGGGAATGAAAAACTGTTTTTT	CASSFNLGNEKLFF
TRBJ2-7	TRBV18	NA	NA	TGTGCCAGCTCACCTACCCTAAGTAGTTACGAGCAGTACTTC	CASSPTLSSYEQYF
TRBJ2-6	TRBV10-3	TRBD2	few	TGTGCCATCAGTGACGGCAGGACTAGCGGGTTAGACGGCCTCTCTGGGGCCAACGTCCTGACTTTC	CAISDGRTSGLDGLSGANVLTF
TRBJ1-1	TRBV7-3	NA	NA	TGTGCCAGCAGCTTAATCGTGATGAACACTGAAGCTTTCTTT	CASSLIVMNTEAFF
TRBJ2-5	TRBV12-3/TRBV12-4	TRBD2	many	TGTGCCAGCAGTCCCACTAGCGAAGAGACCCAGTACTTC	CASSPTSEETQYF
TRBJ2-7	TRBV24-1	TRBD1	NA	TGTGCCACCAGTGCCTTTAACCCGGGACAGATTCTTTACGAGCAGTACTTC	CATSAFNPGQILYEQYF
TRBJ1-5	TRBV7-9	NA	NA	TGTGCCAGCAGCTTAGCGTCAGGAAGCGTAGGCAATCAGCCCCAGCATTTT	CASSLASGSVGNQPQHF
TRBJ1-1	TRBV12-3/TRBV12-4	TRBD1	few	TGTGCCAGCACCAAAAGACAGGGGGGGCGGAACACTGAAGCTTTCTTT	CASTKRQGGRNTEAFF
TRBJ1-1	TRBV20-1	NA	many	TGCAGTGCCCCAGTTGGGGGGCCGGGGACTGAAGCTTTCTTT	CSAPVGGPGTEAFF
TRBJ2-5	TRBV7-2	TRBD1	few	TGTGCCAGCAGCATCGGGACAGTCCAAGAGACCCAGTACTTC	CASSIGTVQETQYF
TRBJ2-7	TRBV12-3/TRBV12-4	NA	many	TGTGCCAGCACCATGAAGGGGCCTCGGTACTTC	CASTMKGPRYF
TRBJ2-5	TRBV18	NA	many	TGTGCCAGCTCCAGGACGGACCAAGAGACCCAGTACTTC	CASSRTDQETQYF
TRBJ1-3	TRBV5-5	NA	NA	TGTGCCAGCAGCTACACTCCAGGGGCCTCTGGAAACACCATATATTTT	CASSYTPGASGNTIYF